The T cell receptor (beta chain) under discussion was sequenced for a study of CD8 T cells in ankylosing spondylitis. Whole-study results and caveats: Past studies reported some motif variants in reactive arthritis synovial fluid and blood. Blood of patients with ankylosing spondylitis appeared to be characterized by a TCR beta motif of about eight highly homologous variants. Reportedly, significant enrichment of disease-linked clones occurred in matched ankylosing spondylitis synovial fluid.

V was clipped by 1 base and J by 4 bases, with 14 bases between them. This CDR3 region has 15 residues. Germline CDR1 SEHNR, CDR2 FQNEAQ (reference sequence). A quantitative 5'-RACE method, one with molecular barcodes, was used to make TCR beta libraries. MiXCR, run by TCRdb on the 5' RACE reads, gives a single entry per CDR3 protein. Found here are hundreds of thousands of distinct CDR3 sequences, roughly an eighth of them singletons; the top ten hold approximately 6.3%. The table lists this clonotype with a few counts. Its specificity is not known. Specimen: blood, either unsorted or a sorted T cell fraction (not recorded which). V and J are TRBV7-9 and TRBJ2-7; D call uncertain. The source is a male donor with ankylosing spondylitis. The CDR3 DNA is TGTGCCAGCAGCTTAGGCCCCCAGTCAGGATACGAGCAGTACGTC. Amino acid sequence: CASSLGPQSGYEQYV.